This is a list of T cell receptor beta chains from one sample in a study of response to subunit inactivated influenza vaccine. Via MiXCR, TCRdb re-called the RT-PCR reads, giving one row per CDR3 protein. The sample lists more than 250,000 distinct CDR3 sequences, 20% to 25% occurring once. Specimen: PBMCs from blood, collected less than 22 months after vaccination. The receptors here all came from a man aged 50-75 years who received an inactivated influenza vaccine. Both conserved end residues are part of each CDR3. The D gene is left open where the match is weak. Some rows mark clone size as missing; the rest say once, few, many or name a class of expanded clone.

-	few	TRBV18	TRBJ2-1	TGTGCCAGCTCACCAAGGACTGCCCAATACAATGAGCAGTTCTTC	CASSPRTAQYNEQFF
-	few	TRBV27	TRBJ1-3	TGTGCCAGCAGTTCGTTCCCGCGGGATACTGGAAACACCATATATTTT	CASSSFPRDTGNTIYF
-	-	TRBV5-1	TRBJ2-7	TGCGCCAGCAGCTGGGGGTCCCTACAGACCTACGAGCAGTACTTC	CASSWGSLQTYEQYF
-	few	TRBV30	TRBJ1-5	TGTGCCTGGGGCCTAAGAGGCAATCAGCCCCAGCATTTT	CAWGLRGNQPQHF
-	few	TRBV4-3	TRBJ1-4	TGCGCCAGCAGCCAAGATGCCCGGGGAATTGAAAAACTGTTTTTT	CASSQDARGIEKLFF
-	-	TRBV7-2	TRBJ2-4	TGTGCCAGCAGCTTCAGCCGGAACATTCAGTACTTC	CASSFSRNIQYF
-	-	TRBV10-3	TRBJ2-3	TGTGCCATCAGTGCCGGAAGGGATACGCAGTATTTT	CAISAGRDTQYF
-	-	TRBV7-9	TRBJ2-2	TGTGCCAGCAGCTTAGGTCAGGGCCACGGGGAGCTGTTTTTT	CASSLGQGHGELFF
-	-	TRBV20-1	TRBJ1-1	TGCAGTGCAGAACTGGGGGGCCGAAGTGCCCCAGAAGCTTTCTTT	CSAELGGRSAPEAFF
-	-	TRBV28	TRBJ2-3	TGTGCCAGCAGTCCCGGACAGACACACACAGATACGCAGTATTTT	CASSPGQTHTDTQYF
-	few	TRBV20-1	TRBJ2-3	TGCAGTGCTCCTGAGCTCGGGGCGGATACGCAGTATTTT	CSAPELGADTQYF
-	-	TRBV20-1	TRBJ1-1	TGCAGTGCTAGAGGTCAGACCCACACTGAAGCTTTCTTT	CSARGQTHTEAFF
TRBD2	-	TRBV29-1	TRBJ2-3	TGCAGCGTTGAACTAGCGGGAGTATATATGGATACGCAGTATTTT	CSVELAGVYMDTQYF
-	few	TRBV7-2	TRBJ1-1	TGTGCCAGCAGGCTCGGTTTGCGGGGGCCCACTGAAGCTTTCTTT	CASRLGLRGPTEAFF
-	-	TRBV5-8	TRBJ2-6	TGTGCCAGCAGCTTGGTCCTTGGGGCCAACGTCCTGACTTTC	CASSLVLGANVLTF
-	few	TRBV28	TRBJ2-6	TGTGCCAGCAGTTCATGGACCGACAGGCGAGGGTCTGGGGCCAACGTCCTGACTTTC	CASSSWTDRRGSGANVLTF
-	few	TRBV9	TRBJ1-2	TGTGCCAGCAGCGCCCGGGCAGGGAATATGTATGGCTACACCTTC	CASSARAGNMYGYTF
TRBD2	few	TRBV7-9	TRBJ2-5	TGTGCCAGCAGCTCTGGACTAGCGGGAGGTTCTGAGACCCAGTACTTC	CASSSGLAGGSETQYF
TRBD1	few	TRBV5-6	TRBJ1-1	TGTGCCAGCAGCTTACGGGGACAGGGAAGCACTGAAGCTTTCTTT	CASSLRGQGSTEAFF
-	many	TRBV6-2/TRBV6-3	TRBJ1-1	TGTGCCAGCGGATTAACAGGGCTGAACACTGAAGCTTTCTTT	CASGLTGLNTEAFF
TRBD1	-	TRBV20-1	TRBJ1-1	TGCAGTGCTAGAGTAAACAGGGGTGTGAATGCTTTCTTT	CSARVNRGVNAFF
-	-	TRBV20-1	TRBJ1-2	TGCAGTGCTAGAGGGGGCAGGGGAGAGGATGGCTACACCTTC	CSARGGRGEDGYTF
TRBD2	few	TRBV19	TRBJ2-3	TGTGCCAGTAGTAAGAGCGGGGGGATTAGCACAGATACGCAGTATTTT	CASSKSGGISTDTQYF
-	many	TRBV6-5	TRBJ1-2	TGTGCCAGCAGTTATTCCCCGCCGTGGGGCTACACCTTC	CASSYSPPWGYTF
-	few	TRBV10-3	TRBJ1-1	TGTGCCATCAGTCAAATGGACTACACTGAAGCTTTCTTT	CAISQMDYTEAFF
TRBD1	few	TRBV20-1	TRBJ1-1	TGCAGTGCCGGGGACAGGGGGCAATTCACTGAAGCTTTCTTT	CSAGDRGQFTEAFF
-	many	TRBV12-3/TRBV12-4	TRBJ1-1	TGTGCCAGCAGTTTACACCAGAACACTGAAGCTTTCTTT	CASSLHQNTEAFF